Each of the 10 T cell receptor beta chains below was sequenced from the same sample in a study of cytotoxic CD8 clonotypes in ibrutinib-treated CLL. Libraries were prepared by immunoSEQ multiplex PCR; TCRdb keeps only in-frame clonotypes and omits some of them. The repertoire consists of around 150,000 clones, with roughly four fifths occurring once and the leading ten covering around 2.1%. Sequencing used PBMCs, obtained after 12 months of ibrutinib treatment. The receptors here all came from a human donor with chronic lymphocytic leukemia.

This chain's CDR3 is CASRDRVIDIQYF. The CDR3 nucleotides are TGTGCCAGTCGGGACAGGGTGATAGACATTCAGTACTTC. V and J are TRBV19 and TRBJ2-4, with 9 bases identical to TRBD1. The germline CDR1 and CDR2 sequences are LNHDA and SQIVND (reference sequence). CDR3 size: 13 residues. Germline trimming cut 8 bases from V and 8 bases from J; bases unmatched to any gene: 7.

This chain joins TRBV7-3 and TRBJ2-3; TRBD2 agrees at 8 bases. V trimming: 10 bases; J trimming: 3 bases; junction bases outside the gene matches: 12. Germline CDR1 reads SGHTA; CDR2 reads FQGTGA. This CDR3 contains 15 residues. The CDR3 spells CATGRAPTETDTQYF. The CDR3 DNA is TGTGCCACCGGGAGGGCTCCCACCGAGACAGATACGCAGTATTTT.

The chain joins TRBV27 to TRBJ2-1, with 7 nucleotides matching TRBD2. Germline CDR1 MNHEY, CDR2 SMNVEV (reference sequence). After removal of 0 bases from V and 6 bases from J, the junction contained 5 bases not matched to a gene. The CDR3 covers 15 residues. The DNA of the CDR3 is TGTGCCAGCAGTTTATCGAGAGGGAGGGTCAATGAGCAGTTCTTC. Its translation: CASSLSRGRVNEQFF.

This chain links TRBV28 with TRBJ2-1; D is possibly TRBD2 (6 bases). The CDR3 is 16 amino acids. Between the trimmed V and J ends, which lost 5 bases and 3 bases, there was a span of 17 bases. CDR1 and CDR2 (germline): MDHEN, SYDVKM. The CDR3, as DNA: TGTGCCAGCAGTGCCCCATCGGGAGTGGTCTACAATGAGCAGTTCTTC. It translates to CASSAPSGVVYNEQFF. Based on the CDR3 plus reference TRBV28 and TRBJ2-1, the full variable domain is DVKVTQSSRYLVKRTGEKVFLECVQDMDHENMFWYRQDPGLGLRLIYFSYDVKMKEKGDIPEGYSVSREKKERFSLILESASTNQTSMYLCASSAPSGVVYNEQFFGPGTRLTVL.

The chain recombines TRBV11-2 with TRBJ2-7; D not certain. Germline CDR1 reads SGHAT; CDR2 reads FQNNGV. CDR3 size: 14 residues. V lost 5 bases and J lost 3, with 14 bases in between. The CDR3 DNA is TGTGCCAGCAGCCAGGTAGGGCGGAGCTACGAGCAGTACTTC. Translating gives CASSQVGRSYEQYF.

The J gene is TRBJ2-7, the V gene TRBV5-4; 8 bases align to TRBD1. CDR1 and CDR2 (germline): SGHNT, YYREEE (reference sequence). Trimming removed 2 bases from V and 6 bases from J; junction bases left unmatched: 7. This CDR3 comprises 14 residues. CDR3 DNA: TGTGCCAGCAGCTTACGACAGGGGCTCAGCGAGCAGTACTTC. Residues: CASSLRQGLSEQYF.

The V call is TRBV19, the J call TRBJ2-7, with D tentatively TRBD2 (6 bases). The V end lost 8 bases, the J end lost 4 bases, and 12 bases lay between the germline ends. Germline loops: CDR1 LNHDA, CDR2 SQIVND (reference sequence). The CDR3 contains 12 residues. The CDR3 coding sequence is TGTGCCAGTTCCAGCGGGCTTTACGAGCAGTACTTC. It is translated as CASSSGLYEQYF.

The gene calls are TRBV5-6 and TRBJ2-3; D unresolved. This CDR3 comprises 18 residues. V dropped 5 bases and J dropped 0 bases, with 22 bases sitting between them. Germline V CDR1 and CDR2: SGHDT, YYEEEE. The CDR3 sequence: CASRSGLLGRPSTDTQYF. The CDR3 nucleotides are TGTGCCAGCAGGTCCGGTTTATTAGGTAGACCCAGCACAGATACGCAGTATTTT.

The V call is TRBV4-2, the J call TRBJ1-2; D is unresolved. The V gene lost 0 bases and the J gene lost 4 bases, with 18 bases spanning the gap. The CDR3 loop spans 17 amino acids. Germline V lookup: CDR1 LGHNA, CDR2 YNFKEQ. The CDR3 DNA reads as TGTGCCAGCAGCCAAGAAAGGGCCGGGGATCCGACCTATGGCTACACCTTC. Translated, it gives CASSQERAGDPTYGYTF.

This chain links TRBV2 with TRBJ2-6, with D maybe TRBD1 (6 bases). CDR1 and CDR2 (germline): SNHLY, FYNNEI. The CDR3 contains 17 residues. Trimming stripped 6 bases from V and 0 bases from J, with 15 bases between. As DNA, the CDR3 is TGTGCCAGCAGCCTAGAGGGGGTCAGCTCTGGGGCCAACGTCCTGACTTTC. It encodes CASSLEGVSSGANVLTF.